This T cell receptor (beta chain) emerged from a study of cytomegalovirus exposure and HLA in healthy donors. The PCR ran on 60 Vbeta and 13 Jbeta primers. Generated by immunoSEQ multiplex PCR, the TCRdb table keeps only in-frame clones and is missing some. Altogether about 170,000 clones are present, about 85% being singletons, with the ten largest covering approximately 2.5%. This CDR3 spans 15 amino acids. Trimming removed 4 bases from V and 6 bases from J, with 18 bases in between. From germline, CDR1 is SGHTA and CDR2 FQGNSA. Source material: PBMCs. The rearrangement joins TRBV7-2 to TRBJ1-1; D remains ambiguous. The TCR was taken from a man aged 25 to 40 in good health and CMV-seropositive. CDR3 loop: CASSSRGRASPEAFF. The CDR3 region has the DNA TGTGCCAGCAGCTCCCGAGGGCGGGCATCGCCTGAAGCTTTCTTT. Based on the CDR3 plus reference TRBV7-2 and TRBJ1-1, the full variable domain is GAGVSQSPSNKVTEKGKDVELRCDPISGHTALYWYRQSLGQGLEFLIYFQGNSAPDKSGLPSDRFSAERTGGSVSTLTIQRTQQEDSAVYLCASSSRGRASPEAFFGQGTRLTVV.